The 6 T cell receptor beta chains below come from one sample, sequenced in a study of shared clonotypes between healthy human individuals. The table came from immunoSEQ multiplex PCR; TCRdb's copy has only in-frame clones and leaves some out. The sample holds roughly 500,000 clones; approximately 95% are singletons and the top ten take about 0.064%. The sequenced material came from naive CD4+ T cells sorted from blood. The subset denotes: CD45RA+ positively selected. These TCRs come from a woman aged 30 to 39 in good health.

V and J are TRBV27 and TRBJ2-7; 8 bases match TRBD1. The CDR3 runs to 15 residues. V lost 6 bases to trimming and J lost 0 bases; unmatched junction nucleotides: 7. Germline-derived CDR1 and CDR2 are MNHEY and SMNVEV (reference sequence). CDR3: CASRMTGASSYEQYF. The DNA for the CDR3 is TGTGCCAGCAGAATGACAGGGGCCAGCTCCTACGAGCAGTACTTC.

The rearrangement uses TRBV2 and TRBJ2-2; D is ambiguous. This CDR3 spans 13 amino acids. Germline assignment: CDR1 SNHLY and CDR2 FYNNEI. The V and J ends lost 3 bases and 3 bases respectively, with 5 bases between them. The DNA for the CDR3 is TGTGCCAGCAGTGATAGGCACACCGGGGAGCTGTTTTTT. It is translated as CASSDRHTGELFF. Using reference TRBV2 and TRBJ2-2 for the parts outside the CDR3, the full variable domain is EPEVTQTPSHQVTQMGQEVILRCVPISNHLYFYWYRQILGQKVEFLVSFYNNEISEKSEIFDDQFSVERPDGSNFTLKIRSTKLEDSAMYFCASSDRHTGELFFGEGSRLTVL.

CDR3 amino acids: CASSRSRVLGVNTEAFF. DNA for the CDR3: TGCGCCAGCAGCAGATCCCGGGTTTTGGGTGTGAACACTGAAGCTTTCTTT. The chain carries TRBV4-1 and TRBJ1-1; D gene uncertain. Germline CDR1 MGHRA, CDR2 YSYEKL. CDR3 size: 17 residues. V was pared by 5 bases and J by 0 bases, with 19 bases between.

Here the CDR3 reads CASSPQGRGYEQYF. The CDR3 nucleotides are TGTGCCAGCAGTCCACAGGGGAGAGGCTACGAGCAGTACTTC. The rearrangement links TRBV27 to TRBJ2-7; 7 bases are a match to TRBD1. The CDR3 covers 14 residues. Germline V gene lookup returns CDR1 MNHEY and CDR2 SMNVEV (reference sequence). The J segment lost 3 bases and the V segment lost 5 bases, leaving 7 bases of the junction unmatched.

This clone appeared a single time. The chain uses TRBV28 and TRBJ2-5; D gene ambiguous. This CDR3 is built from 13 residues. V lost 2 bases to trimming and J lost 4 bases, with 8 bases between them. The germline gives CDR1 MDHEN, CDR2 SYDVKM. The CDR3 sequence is CASSLDPGETQYF. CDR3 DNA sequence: TGTGCCAGCAGTTTAGACCCCGGAGAGACCCAGTACTTC.

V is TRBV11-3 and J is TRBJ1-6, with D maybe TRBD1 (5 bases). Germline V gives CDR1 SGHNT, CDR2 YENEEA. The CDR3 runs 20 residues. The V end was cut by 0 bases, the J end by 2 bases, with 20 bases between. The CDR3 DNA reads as TGTGCCAGCAGCTTAGAGCGACCCTCTCCTTGGGGCCCCTATAATTCACCCCTCCACTTT. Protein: CASSLERPSPWGPYNSPLHF. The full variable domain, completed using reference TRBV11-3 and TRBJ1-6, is EAGVVQSPRYKIIEKKQPVAFWCNPISGHNTLYWYLQNLGQGPELLIRYENEEAVDDSQLPKDRFSAERLKGVDSTLKIQPAELGDSAVYLCASSLERPSPWGPYNSPLHFGNGTRLTVT.